A single T cell receptor (beta chain) is shown here with its context. The study ran its PCR with 60 Vbeta and 13 Jbeta primers. Produced via immunoSEQ multiplex PCR; TCRdb's table is partial and in-frame only. The sample comprises 120,000 or so clones, more than 65% of which are singletons, and roughly 4% rests with the top ten. The data originate from a study of cytomegalovirus exposure and HLA in healthy donors. From germline, CDR1 is LNHNV and CDR2 YYDKDF (reference sequence). There are 15 residues in the CDR3. V was pared by 1 base and J by 6 bases, with 4 bases of the junction left unmatched. The TCR comes from a man between 18 and 35 years old in good health and CMV-seropositive. The specimen was PBMCs. The V and J genes are TRBV15 and TRBJ2-1, with 9 bases lining up with TRBD2. This CDR3 is CATSRVGTSSNEQFF. CDR3 sequence (DNA): TGTGCCACCAGCAGAGTTGGGACTAGCTCCAATGAGCAGTTCTTC.